Each of the 22 T cell receptor beta chains below was sequenced from the same sample in a study of T-cell reconstitution after alpha-beta-depleted transplantation in children. A TCRbeta library incorporating unique molecular identifiers was prepared. TCRdb processed the PCR reads anew with MiXCR; each CDR3 protein has one entry. The sample has about half a million distinct CDR3 sequences; roughly an eighth are singletons. Sample: PBMCs from the stem cell graft donor, taken from the stem cell graft. The origin of the receptors is a human donor who donated a stem cell graft to a child with combined immunodeficiency.

The gene calls are TRBV11-3 and TRBJ2-7; D is unclear. This CDR3 is built from 15 residues. With 2 bases removed from V and 2 bases from J, the gap between germline ends came to 13 bases. Germline V gene data show CDR1 as SGHNT and CDR2 as YENEEA. DNA of the CDR3: TGTGCCAGCAGCTTACGATGGAACGGACCCTACGAGCAGTACTTC. Translating it yields CASSLRWNGPYEQYF.

At least ten counts were recorded for this clonotype. The chain links TRBV6-5 to TRBJ2-1; the match to TRBD2 covers 8 bases. V shed 0 bases and J 7 bases; nucleotides not matched to a gene: 11. CDR1 and CDR2 (germline): MNHEY, SVGAGI. The CDR3 is made up of 17 amino acids. CDR3 region: CASSYSMSSGWGNEQFF. Here the CDR3 DNA reads TGTGCCAGCAGTTACTCGATGTCTAGCGGGTGGGGGAATGAGCAGTTCTTC.

The chain employs TRBV20-1 and TRBJ2-1; D uncertain. The germline V gene encodes CDR1 DFQATT and CDR2 SNEGSKA (reference sequence). The V and J ends lost 4 bases and 4 bases respectively, with 11 bases between them. The CDR3 is made up of 13 amino acids. Here the CDR3 reads CSATKGWYNEQFF. CDR3 in DNA: TGCAGTGCTACGAAAGGGTGGTACAATGAGCAGTTCTTC.

This clonotype was seen repeatedly, ten times or more. This chain connects TRBV7-8 to TRBJ2-5, with D possibly being TRBD1 or TRBD2 (5 bases each). CDR3 size: 15 residues. V lost 4 bases and J lost 4, with 16 bases in between. From germline, CDR1 is SGHVS and CDR2 FQNEAQ. In nucleotides, the CDR3 is TGTGCCAGCAGCTCCACTCGGGGCCCGTCAGAGACCCAGTACTTC. Its translation is CASSSTRGPSETQYF.

The chain links TRBV24-1 to TRBJ1-1; 7 positions agree with TRBD1. CDR1 KGHDR and CDR2 SFDVKD come from the germline V gene. This CDR3 is 16 amino acids long. Losses at the gene ends were 5 bases for V and 4 bases for J; bases not matched to a gene: 12. The CDR3 sequence is CATSAGPYRGGTEAFF. The CDR3 DNA sequence: TGTGCCACCAGTGCGGGACCCTACAGGGGCGGCACTGAAGCTTTCTTT.

This clonotype appeared a single time. The V gene is TRBV12-3 or TRBV12-4, the J gene TRBJ2-1, with 8 bases identical to TRBD2. V was pared by 5 bases and J by 9 bases, with 12 bases of the junction left unmatched. The CDR3 spans 15 residues. The CDR3 DNA reads TGTGCCAGCAGTAGGCCACGGGAGGGTCTAGGTGAGCAGTTCTTC. Its protein product is CASSRPREGLGEQFF.

The chain is built from TRBV24-1 and TRBJ2-5; 8 bases are a match to TRBD1. The CDR3 runs 17 residues. Germline CDR1 is KGHDR and CDR2 is SFDVKD. V was pared by 3 bases and J by 2 bases, with 10 bases of the junction left unmatched. CDR3 loop: CATSDRRTGFGQETQYF. The CDR3 DNA reads TGTGCCACCAGTGATAGACGGACAGGGTTCGGTCAAGAGACCCAGTACTTC.

This clonotype was picked up a small number of times. The V call is TRBV27, the J call TRBJ2-1; 8 bases map to TRBD1. V shed 7 bases and J 3 bases; nucleotides not matched to a gene: 5. Germline V CDR1 and CDR2: MNHEY, SMNVEV (reference sequence). The CDR3 consists of 14 residues. Written as DNA, the CDR3 is TGTGCCAGCATTCGGACAGGGTACTACAATGAGCAGTTCTTC. Its protein is CASIRTGYYNEQFF.

This clonotype has a handful of counts. V gene TRBV6-5 combines with J gene TRBJ2-7, with D possibly being TRBD1 (6 bases). The CDR3 runs 14 residues. The germline CDR1 and CDR2 sequences are MNHEY and SVGAGI. V was trimmed by 5 bases and J by 3 bases, leaving 14 bases between them. The CDR3 is CASSIDRSLYEQYF. The CDR3 DNA sequence: TGTGCCAGCAGTATCGACAGGTCCCTCTACGAGCAGTACTTC.

This sequence joins TRBV27 and TRBJ2-3; tentative D call: TRBD2 (6 bases). The V and J ends lost 6 bases and 10 bases respectively, with 26 bases between them. Germline V lookup: CDR1 MNHEY, CDR2 SMNVEV (reference sequence). The CDR3 consists of 16 residues. CDR3 amino acids: CASSPTLESGPFSQYF. The CDR3 coding sequence is TGTGCCAGCAGCCCTACCCTCGAGAGCGGGCCCTTTTCGCAGTATTTT.

This clonotype came up a few times. The chain has TRBV27 and TRBJ1-5; D gene ambiguous. The CDR3 totals 12 residues. The germline V gene encodes CDR1 MNHEY and CDR2 SMNVEV (reference sequence). Trimming left V 3 bases short and J 5 bases short, with 5 bases between. The CDR3 DNA follows: TGTGCCAGCAGTTTTCCGGATCAGCCCCAGCATTTT. Amino acids: CASSFPDQPQHF.

The genes are TRBV2 and TRBJ2-6; 7 nucleotides agree with TRBD1. Losses at the gene ends were 6 bases for V and 0 bases for J; bases not matched to a gene: 8. CDR1 SNHLY and CDR2 FYNNEI come from the germline V gene. CDR3 length equals 17 residues. CDR3 sequence: CASSHQGEPSGANVLTF. Here the CDR3 DNA reads TGTGCCAGCAGCCATCAGGGGGAACCCTCTGGGGCCAACGTCCTGACTTTC.

This clonotype showed up just a few times. The chain is built from TRBV9 and TRBJ2-3; D is unclear. V lost 0 bases, J lost 2 bases, and 10 bases lay in between. CDR1 is SGDLS and CDR2 is YYNGEE in the germline V gene. The CDR3 runs to 15 residues. DNA for the CDR3: TGTGCCAGCAGCGTAGTAGACACTTCCACAGATACGCAGTATTTT. Its translation: CASSVVDTSTDTQYF.

J is TRBJ2-3 and V is TRBV2; TRBD1 is a possible D gene (5 bases). V was cut by 8 bases and J by 0 bases, with 21 bases left in between. Germline values: CDR1 SNHLY, CDR2 FYNNEI. The length of the CDR3 is 17 residues. The CDR3 bases are TGTGCCAGCTGGGTTTTGTCGCTCTCAGGGAGCACAGATACGCAGTATTTT. Its translation is CASWVLSLSGSTDTQYF.

Only a few counts were recorded for this clonotype. CDR3 sequence: CSVGTGDNSPLHF. The CDR3 DNA reads TGCAGCGTTGGGACAGGAGATAATTCACCCCTCCACTTT. The rearrangement joins TRBV29-1 to TRBJ1-6; 7 nucleotides agree with TRBD1. The CDR3 consists of 13 residues. V trimming: 4 bases; J trimming: 5 bases; junction bases outside the gene matches: 2. Germline loops: CDR1 SQVTM, CDR2 ANQGSEA.

About this clonotype itself: Since a much larger clone is just one base distant, this may be a read error. The chain links TRBV10-3 to TRBJ2-7; D not resolved. CDR3 length: 13 amino acids. Germline values: CDR1 ENHRY, CDR2 SYGVKD. Written as DNA, the CDR3 is TGTGCCATCAGTGAAGTAGGCTCCTACGAGGAGTACTTC. It specifies CAISEVGSYEEYF.

The chain recombines TRBV7-2 with TRBJ2-1; D unclear. Trimming stripped 5 bases from V and 7 bases from J, with 15 bases between. CDR3 length: 14 amino acids. The germline V gene encodes CDR1 SGHTA and CDR2 FQGNSA. CDR3 in DNA: TGTGCCAGCAGCCCGAACGCGGTTAGGAATGAGCAGTTCTTC. Translating it yields CASSPNAVRNEQFF. Drawing the rest from reference TRBV7-2 and TRBJ2-1, the complete variable domain is GAGVSQSPSNKVTEKGKDVELRCDPISGHTALYWYRQSLGQGLEFLIYFQGNSAPDKSGLPSDRFSAERTGGSVSTLTIQRTQQEDSAVYLCASSPNAVRNEQFFGPGTRLTVL.

The rearrangement links TRBV18 to TRBJ2-7, with no clear D. The CDR3 length is 15 residues. V dropped 1 base and J dropped 0 bases, with 10 bases sitting between them. Germline lookup yields CDR1 KGHSH and CDR2 LQKENI. CDR3 sequence reads: CASSPLRDISYEQYF. The CDR3 DNA follows: TGTGCCAGCTCACCACTGCGAGACATCTCCTACGAGCAGTACTTC.

This sequence joins TRBV12-3 or TRBV12-4 and TRBJ2-1; D perhaps matches TRBD1 (6 bases). The CDR3 covers 12 residues. The germline V and J ends were trimmed by 6 bases and 10 bases, with 13 bases remaining between them. This CDR3 reads CASSRTGLEQFF. CDR3 in DNA: TGTGCCAGCAGCCGCACAGGGTTAGAGCAGTTCTTC.

This clonotype turned up a few times. The V call is TRBV28, the J call TRBJ2-7, with D maybe TRBD2 (7 bases). Per germline, CDR1 MDHEN and CDR2 SYDVKM. V was clipped by 7 bases and J by 6 bases, with 22 bases between them. This CDR3 is 15 amino acids long. For the CDR3, the DNA is TGTGCCAGCATCCCAGGAGGCGGGGGCCCCCTCGAGCAGTACTTC. This gives the protein CASIPGGGGPLEQYF. The full variable domain, rest sourced from reference TRBV28 and TRBJ2-7, is DVKVTQSSRYLVKRTGEKVFLECVQDMDHENMFWYRQDPGLGLRLIYFSYDVKMKEKGDIPEGYSVSREKKERFSLILESASTNQTSMYLCASIPGGGGPLEQYFGPGTRLTVT.

Only a few counts were recorded for this clonotype. The genes are TRBV12-3 or TRBV12-4 and TRBJ2-5; D unresolved. Trimming cost V 5 bases and J 3 bases, with 10 bases left between them. This CDR3 is 13 amino acids long. The CDR3 reads CASSRRREETQYF. The DNA for the CDR3 is TGTGCCAGCAGTCGCCGACGGGAAGAGACCCAGTACTTC.

This clonotype has just a few counts. V usage is TRBV6-2 or TRBV6-3 and J usage is TRBJ2-7; D remains ambiguous. V gave up 4 bases and J gave up 6 bases, with 7 bases separating them. The CDR3 is made up of 11 amino acids. Germline V gene lookup returns CDR1 MNHEY and CDR2 SVGEGT. Written as DNA, the CDR3 is TGTGCCAGCAGTTTCCCTTCCGAGCAGTACTTC. Its translation: CASSFPSEQYF.